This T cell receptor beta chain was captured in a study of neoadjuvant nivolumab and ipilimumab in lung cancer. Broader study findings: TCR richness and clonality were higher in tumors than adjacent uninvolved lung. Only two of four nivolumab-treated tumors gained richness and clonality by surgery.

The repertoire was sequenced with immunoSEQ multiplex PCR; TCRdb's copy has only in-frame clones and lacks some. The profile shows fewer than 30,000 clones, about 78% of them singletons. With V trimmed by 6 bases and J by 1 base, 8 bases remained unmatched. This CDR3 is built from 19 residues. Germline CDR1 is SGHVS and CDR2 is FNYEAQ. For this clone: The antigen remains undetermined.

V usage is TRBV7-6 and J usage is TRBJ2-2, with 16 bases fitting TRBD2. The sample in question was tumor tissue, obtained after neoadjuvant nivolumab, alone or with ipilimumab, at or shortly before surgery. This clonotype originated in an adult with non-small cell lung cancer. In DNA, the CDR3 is TGTGCCAGCAGGTTCGGGACTAGCGGGGGGGCCTTGAACACCGGGGAGCTGTTTTTT. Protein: CASRFGTSGGALNTGELFF.